This T cell receptor beta chain was documented in a study of blood T cell repertoires in COVID-19. For the study at large: The United States, Italy and Spain were the sources of the acute and convalescent COVID-19 samples. Nucleic acid was either cDNA or gDNA, and it came from T cells, B-cell-depleted T cells, or PBMCs.

Profiled with immunoSEQ multiplex PCR; TCRdb holds only in-frame clones, not every one. The data show tens of thousands of clones, about 80% seen once. Germline trimming cut 0 bases from V and 8 bases from J; bases unmatched to any gene: 8. The CDR3 totals 15 residues. The germline CDR1 and CDR2 sequences are SGHRS and YFSETQ. The source material was peripheral blood. The chain has TRBV5-1 and TRBJ1-2; 9 nucleotides agree with TRBD1. This receptor was identified in a man aged 50-60 years with active or convalescent COVID-19. This chain's CDR3 is CASSLASGTGRGYTF. In DNA form, the CDR3 reads TGCGCCAGCAGCTTGGCCTCCGGGACAGGGAGAGGCTACACCTTC.